This T cell receptor (beta chain) was captured by sequencing in a study of blood T cell repertoires in COVID-19. Whole-study context: From T cells, B-cell-depleted T cells, or PBMCs came the material, which was cDNA or gDNA.

CDR1 is SNHLY, CDR2 FYNNEI, per germline. V dropped 4 bases and J dropped 4 bases, with 11 bases sitting between them. The CDR3 extends over 14 amino acids. Libraries were prepared by immunoSEQ multiplex PCR; TCRdb keeps only in-frame clonotypes and omits some of them. The table lists 30,000 to 45,000 clones, 90% of them singletons. The chain joins TRBV2 to TRBJ1-5; D is unresolved. What was sequenced was peripheral blood. The receptor was isolated from a human donor in a cohort sampled during active COVID-19. The CDR3 nucleotides are TGTGCCAGCAGTGTAGGAGGCGGGAATCAGCCCCAGCATTTT. Amino acids: CASSVGGGNQPQHF.